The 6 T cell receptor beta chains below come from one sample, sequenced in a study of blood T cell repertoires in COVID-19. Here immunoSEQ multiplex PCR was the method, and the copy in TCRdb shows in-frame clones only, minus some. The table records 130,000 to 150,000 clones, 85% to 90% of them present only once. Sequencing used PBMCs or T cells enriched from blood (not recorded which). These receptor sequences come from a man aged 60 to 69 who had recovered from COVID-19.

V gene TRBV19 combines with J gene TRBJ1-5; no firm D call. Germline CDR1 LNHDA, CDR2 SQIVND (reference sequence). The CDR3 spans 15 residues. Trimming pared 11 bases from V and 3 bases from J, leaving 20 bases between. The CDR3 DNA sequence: TGTGCCGGACCCGGCGGGCGCAGCGCCAATCAGCCCCAGCATTTT. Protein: CAGPGGRSANQPQHF.

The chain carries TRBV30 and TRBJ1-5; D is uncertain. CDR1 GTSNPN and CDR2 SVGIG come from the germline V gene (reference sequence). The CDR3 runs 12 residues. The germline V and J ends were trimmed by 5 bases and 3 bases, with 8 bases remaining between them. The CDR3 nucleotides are TGTGCCTGGGGCCGTTACAATCAGCCCCAGCATTTT. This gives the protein CAWGRYNQPQHF.

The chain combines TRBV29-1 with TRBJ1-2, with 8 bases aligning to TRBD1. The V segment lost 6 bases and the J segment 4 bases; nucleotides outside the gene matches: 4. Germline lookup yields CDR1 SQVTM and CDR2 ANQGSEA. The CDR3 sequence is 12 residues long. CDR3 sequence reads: CSVVQGVYGYTF. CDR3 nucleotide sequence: TGCAGCGTAGTACAGGGGGTCTATGGCTACACCTTC.

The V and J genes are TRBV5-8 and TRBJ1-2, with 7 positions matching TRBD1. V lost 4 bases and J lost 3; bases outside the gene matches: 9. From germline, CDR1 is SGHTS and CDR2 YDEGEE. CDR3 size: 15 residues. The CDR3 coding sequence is TGTGCCAGCAGCACGACGTATGGGACAGACTATGGCTACACCTTC. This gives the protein CASSTTYGTDYGYTF.

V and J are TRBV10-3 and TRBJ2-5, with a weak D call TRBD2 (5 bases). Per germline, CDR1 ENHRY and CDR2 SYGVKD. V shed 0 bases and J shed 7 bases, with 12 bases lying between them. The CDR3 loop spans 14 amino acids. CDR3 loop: CAISESVQSGTQYF. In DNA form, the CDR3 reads TGTGCCATCAGTGAGTCGGTCCAGAGCGGGACCCAGTACTTC.

In DNA, the CDR3 is TGCGCCAGCAGCTTCCGTCCCGGGACAGGGGGCGGGTGGGACACTGAAGCTTTCTTT. Its translation is CASSFRPGTGGGWDTEAFF. The chain is built from TRBV5-1 and TRBJ1-1; 12 bases align to TRBD1. The V segment lost 2 bases and the J segment 3 bases; nucleotides outside the gene matches: 14. This CDR3 is built from 19 residues. The germline V gene has CDR1 SGHRS and CDR2 YFSETQ.